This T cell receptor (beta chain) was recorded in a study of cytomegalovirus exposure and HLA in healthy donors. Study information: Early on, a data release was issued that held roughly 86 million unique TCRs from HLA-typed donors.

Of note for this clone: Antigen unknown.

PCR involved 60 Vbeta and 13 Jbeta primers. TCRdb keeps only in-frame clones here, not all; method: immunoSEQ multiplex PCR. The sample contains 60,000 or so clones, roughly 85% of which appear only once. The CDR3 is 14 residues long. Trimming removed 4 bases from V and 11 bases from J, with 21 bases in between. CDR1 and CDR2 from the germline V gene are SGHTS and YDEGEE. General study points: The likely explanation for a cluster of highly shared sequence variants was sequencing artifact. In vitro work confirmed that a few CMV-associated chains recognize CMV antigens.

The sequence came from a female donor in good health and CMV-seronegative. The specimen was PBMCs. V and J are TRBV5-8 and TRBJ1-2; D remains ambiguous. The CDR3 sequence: CASSIRVPPFGYTF. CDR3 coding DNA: TGTGCCAGCAGCATCCGAGTCCCACCCTTCGGGTACACCTTC.